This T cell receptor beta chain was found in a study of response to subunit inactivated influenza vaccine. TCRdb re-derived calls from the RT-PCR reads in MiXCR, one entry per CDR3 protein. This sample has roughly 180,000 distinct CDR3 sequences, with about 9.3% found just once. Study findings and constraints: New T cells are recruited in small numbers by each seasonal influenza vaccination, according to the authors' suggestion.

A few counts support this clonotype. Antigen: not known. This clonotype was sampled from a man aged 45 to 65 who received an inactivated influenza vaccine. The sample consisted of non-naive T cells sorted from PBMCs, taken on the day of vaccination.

The CDR3 DNA is TGCAGTGCTGGCGCCAGCCAGCCCCAGCATTTT. Translating it yields CSAGASQPQHF. The chain carries TRBV20-1 and TRBJ1-5, with no clear D. Germline V gives CDR1 DFQATT, CDR2 SNEGSKA (reference sequence). The CDR3 has 11 residues. The ends were cut back, 5 bases at V and 7 bases at J, with 9 bases in the middle.